This TCR beta chain was recorded in a study of Graves' ophthalmopathy and Graves' hyperthyroidism. Study-wide results and caveats: A 13-signature model separated ophthalmopathy from stable hyperthyroidism, reaching about 88% sensitivity and less than 83% specificity cross-validated.

Amplification of TCR beta CDR3 regions used RNA transcripts. The first round was an RT-PCR with HTBI primers, and the second round was a multiplex PCR. TCRdb fed the multiplex PCR reads into MiXCR, producing one record per CDR3 protein. The data hold 360,000 or so distinct CDR3 sequences, with about a sixth observed a single time. The CDR3 spans 13 residues. Germline CDR1 reads SQVTM; CDR2 reads ANQGSEA. V trimming: 3 bases; J trimming: 5 bases; junction bases outside the gene matches: 7. This clonotype was seen many times. The antigen remains unidentified. This clonotype was obtained from a woman younger than 35 with Graves' ophthalmopathy. The specimen sequenced was peripheral blood. This sequence joins TRBV29-1 and TRBJ2-7; 7 bases are shared with TRBD1. CDR3 DNA: TGCAGCGTTGAGACAGGGAATTTGGACGAGCAGTACTTC. It encodes CSVETGNLDEQYF.